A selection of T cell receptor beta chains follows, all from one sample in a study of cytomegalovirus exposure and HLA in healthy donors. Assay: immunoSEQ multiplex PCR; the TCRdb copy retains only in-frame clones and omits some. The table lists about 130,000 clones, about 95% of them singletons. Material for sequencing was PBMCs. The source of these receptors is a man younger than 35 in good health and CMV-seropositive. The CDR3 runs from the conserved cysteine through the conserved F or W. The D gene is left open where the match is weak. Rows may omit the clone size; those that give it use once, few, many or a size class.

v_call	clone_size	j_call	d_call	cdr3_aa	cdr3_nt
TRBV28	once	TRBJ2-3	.	CASSPPGAADTQYF	TGTGCCAGCAGCCCCCCAGGCGCCGCAGATACGCAGTATTTT
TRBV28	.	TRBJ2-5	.	CASSSSGALAKETQYF	TGTGCCAGCAGTTCGTCAGGGGCCTTGGCAAAAGAGACCCAGTACTTC
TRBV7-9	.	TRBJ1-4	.	CASSLAWQGLTNEKLFF	TGTGCCAGCAGCTTAGCCTGGCAGGGATTAACTAATGAAAAACTGTTTTTT
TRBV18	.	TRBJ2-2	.	CASSKDRANTGELFF	TGTGCCAGCTCAAAGGACAGAGCGAACACCGGGGAGCTGTTTTTT
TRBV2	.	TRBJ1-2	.	CASRGRDKLNYGYTF	TGTGCCAGCAGGGGCCGGGACAAGCTTAACTATGGCTACACCTTC
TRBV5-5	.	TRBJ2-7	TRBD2	CASSAEDSGYNEQYF	TGTGCCAGCAGCGCCGAAGATAGCGGGTACAACGAGCAGTACTTC
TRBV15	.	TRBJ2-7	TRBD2	CATSRIPPGLDDYEQYF	TGTGCCACCAGCAGAATACCTCCGGGACTAGATGACTACGAGCAGTACTTC
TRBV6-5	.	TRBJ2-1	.	CASSYSKRDNEQFF	TGTGCCAGCAGTTACTCGAAGCGCGACAATGAGCAGTTCTTC
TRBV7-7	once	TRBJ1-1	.	CASSLDAGTEAFF	TGTGCTAGCAGCTTAGATGCGGGGACCGAAGCTTTCTTT
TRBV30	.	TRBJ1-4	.	CAWSYSNQKLFF	TGTGCCTGGAGTTACAGTAATCAAAAACTGTTTTTT
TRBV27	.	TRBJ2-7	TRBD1	CASSLSRDSYEQYF	TGTGCCAGCAGTTTATCCCGGGACAGCTACGAGCAGTACTTC
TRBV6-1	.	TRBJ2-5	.	CASPDGLEQETQYF	TGTGCCAGCCCTGACGGACTCGAGCAAGAGACCCAGTACTTC
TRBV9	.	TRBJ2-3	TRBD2	CASSAGTSFPDTQYF	TGTGCCAGCAGCGCAGGGACTAGTTTTCCAGATACGCAGTATTTT
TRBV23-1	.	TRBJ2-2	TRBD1	CASSSQDRGPGELFF	TGCGCCAGCAGTTCCCAGGACAGGGGTCCCGGGGAGCTGTTTTTT
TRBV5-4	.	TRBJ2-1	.	CASSPPGYNEQFF	TGTGCCAGCAGTCCCCCGGGTTACAATGAGCAGTTCTTC
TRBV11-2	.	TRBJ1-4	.	CASSLQGEKLFF	TGTGCCAGCAGCCTACAGGGTGAAAAACTGTTTTTT
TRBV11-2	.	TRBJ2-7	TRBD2	CASSLGVLAGGRTYEQYF	TGTGCCAGCAGCTTAGGAGTCCTAGCGGGAGGTCGGACCTACGAGCAGTACTTC
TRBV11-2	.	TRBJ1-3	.	CASSLGPSSGNTIYF	TGTGCCAGCAGCTTGGGGCCTAGCTCTGGAAACACCATATATTTT